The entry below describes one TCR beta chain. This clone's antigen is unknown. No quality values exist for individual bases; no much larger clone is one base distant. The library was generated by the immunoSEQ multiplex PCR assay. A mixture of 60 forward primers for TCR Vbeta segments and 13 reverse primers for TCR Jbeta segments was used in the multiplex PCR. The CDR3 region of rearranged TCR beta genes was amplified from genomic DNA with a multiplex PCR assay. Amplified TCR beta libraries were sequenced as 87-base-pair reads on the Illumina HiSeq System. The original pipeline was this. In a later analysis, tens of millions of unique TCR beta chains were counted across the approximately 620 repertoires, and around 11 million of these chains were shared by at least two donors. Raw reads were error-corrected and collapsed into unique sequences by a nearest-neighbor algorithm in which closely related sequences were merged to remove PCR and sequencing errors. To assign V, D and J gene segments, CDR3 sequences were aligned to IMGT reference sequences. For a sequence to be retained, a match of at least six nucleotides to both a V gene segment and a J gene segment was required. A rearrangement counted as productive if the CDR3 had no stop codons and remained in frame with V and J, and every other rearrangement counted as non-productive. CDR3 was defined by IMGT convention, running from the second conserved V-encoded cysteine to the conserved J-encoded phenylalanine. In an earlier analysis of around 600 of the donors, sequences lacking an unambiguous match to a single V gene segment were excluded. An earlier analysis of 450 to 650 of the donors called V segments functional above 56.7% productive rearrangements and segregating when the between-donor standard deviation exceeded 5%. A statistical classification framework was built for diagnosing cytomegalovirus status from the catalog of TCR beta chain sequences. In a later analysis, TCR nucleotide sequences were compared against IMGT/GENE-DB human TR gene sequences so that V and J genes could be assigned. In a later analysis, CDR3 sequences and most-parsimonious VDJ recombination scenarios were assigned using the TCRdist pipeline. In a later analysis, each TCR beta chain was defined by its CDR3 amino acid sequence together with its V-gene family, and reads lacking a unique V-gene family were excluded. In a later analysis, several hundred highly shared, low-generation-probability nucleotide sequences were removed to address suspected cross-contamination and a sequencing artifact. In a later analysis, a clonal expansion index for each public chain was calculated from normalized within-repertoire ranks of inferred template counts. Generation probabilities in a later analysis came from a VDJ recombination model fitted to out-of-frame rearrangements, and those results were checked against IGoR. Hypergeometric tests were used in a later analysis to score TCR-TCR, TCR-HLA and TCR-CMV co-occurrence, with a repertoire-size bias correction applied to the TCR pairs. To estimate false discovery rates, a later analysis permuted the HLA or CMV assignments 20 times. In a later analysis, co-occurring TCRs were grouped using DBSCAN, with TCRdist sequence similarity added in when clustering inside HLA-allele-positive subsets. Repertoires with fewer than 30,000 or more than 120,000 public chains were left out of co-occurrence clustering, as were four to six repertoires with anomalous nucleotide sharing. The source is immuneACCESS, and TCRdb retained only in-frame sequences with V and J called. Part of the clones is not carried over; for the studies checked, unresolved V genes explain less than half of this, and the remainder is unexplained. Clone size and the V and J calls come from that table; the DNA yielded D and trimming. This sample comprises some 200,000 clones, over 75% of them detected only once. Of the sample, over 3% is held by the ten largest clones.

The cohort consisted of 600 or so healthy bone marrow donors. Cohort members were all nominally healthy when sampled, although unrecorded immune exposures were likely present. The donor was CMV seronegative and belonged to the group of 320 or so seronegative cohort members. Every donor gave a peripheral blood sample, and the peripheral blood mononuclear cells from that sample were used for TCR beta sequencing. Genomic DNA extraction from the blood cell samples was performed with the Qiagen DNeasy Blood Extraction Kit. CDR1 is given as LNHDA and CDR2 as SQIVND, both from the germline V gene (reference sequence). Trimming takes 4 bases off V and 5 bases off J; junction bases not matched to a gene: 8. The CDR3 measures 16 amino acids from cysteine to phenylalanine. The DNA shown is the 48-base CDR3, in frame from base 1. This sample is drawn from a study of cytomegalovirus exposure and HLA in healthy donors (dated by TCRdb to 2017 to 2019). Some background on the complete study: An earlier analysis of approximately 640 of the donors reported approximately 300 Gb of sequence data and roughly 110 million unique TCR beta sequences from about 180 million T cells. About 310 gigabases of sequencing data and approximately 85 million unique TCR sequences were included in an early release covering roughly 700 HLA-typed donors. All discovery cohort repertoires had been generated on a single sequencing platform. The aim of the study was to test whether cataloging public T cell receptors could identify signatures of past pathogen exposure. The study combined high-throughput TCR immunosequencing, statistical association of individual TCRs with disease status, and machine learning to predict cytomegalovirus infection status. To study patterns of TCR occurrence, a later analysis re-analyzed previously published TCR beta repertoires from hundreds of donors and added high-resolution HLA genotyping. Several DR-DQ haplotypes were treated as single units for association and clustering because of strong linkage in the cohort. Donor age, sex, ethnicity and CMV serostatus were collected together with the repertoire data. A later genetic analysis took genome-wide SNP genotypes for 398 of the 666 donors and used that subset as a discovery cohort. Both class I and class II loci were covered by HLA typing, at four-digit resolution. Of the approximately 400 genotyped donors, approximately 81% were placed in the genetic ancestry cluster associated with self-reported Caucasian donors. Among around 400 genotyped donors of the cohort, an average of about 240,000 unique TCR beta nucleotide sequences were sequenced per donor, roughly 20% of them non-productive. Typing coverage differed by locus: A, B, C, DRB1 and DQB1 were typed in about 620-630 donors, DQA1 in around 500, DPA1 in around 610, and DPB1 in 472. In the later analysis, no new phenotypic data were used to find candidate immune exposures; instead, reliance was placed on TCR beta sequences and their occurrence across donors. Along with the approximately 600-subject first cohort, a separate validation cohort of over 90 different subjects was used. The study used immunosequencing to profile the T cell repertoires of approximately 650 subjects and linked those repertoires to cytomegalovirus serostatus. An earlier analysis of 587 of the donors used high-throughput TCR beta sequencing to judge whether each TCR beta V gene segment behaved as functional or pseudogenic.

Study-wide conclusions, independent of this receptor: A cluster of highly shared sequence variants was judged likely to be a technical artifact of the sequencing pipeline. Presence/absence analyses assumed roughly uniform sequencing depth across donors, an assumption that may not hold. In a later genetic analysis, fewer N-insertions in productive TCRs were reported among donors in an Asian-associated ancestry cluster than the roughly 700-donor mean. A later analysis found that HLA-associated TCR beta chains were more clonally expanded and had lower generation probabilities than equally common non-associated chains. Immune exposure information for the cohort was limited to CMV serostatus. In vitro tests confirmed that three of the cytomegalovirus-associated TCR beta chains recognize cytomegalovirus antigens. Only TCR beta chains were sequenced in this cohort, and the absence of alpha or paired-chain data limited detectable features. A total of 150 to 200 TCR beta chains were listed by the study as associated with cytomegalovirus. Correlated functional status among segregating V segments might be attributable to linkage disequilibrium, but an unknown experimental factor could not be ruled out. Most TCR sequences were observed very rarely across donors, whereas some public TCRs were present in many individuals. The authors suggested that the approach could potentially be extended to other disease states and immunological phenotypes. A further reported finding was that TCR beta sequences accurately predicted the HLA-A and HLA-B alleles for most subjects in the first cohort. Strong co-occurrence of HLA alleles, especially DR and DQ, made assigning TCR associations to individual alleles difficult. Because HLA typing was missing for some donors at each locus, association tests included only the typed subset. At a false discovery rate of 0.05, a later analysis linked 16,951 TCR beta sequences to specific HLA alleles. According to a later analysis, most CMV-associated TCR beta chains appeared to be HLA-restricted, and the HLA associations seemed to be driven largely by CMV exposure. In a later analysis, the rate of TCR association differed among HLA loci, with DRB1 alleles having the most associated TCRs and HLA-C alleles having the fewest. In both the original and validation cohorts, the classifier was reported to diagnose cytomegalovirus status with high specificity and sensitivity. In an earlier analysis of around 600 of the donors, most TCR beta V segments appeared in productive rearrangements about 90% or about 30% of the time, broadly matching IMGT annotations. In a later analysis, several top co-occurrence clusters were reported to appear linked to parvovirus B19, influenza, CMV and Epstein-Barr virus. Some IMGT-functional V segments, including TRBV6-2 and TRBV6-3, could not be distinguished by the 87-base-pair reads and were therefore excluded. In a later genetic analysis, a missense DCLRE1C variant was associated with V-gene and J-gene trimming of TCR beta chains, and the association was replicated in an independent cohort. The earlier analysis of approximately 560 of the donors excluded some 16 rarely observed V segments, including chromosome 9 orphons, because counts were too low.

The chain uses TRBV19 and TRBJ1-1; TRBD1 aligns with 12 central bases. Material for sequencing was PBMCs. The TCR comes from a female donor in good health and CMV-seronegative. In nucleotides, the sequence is TGTGCCAGTAGTACCCCGGGACAGGGGGCAGGAACTGAAGCTTTCTTT. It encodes CASSTPGQGAGTEAFF. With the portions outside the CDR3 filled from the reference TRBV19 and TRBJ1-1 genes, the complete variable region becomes DGGITQSPKYLFRKEGQNVTLSCEQNLNHDAMYWYRQDPGQGLRLIYYSQIVNDFQKGDIAEGYSVSREKKESFPLTVTSAQKNPTAFYLCASSTPGQGAGTEAFFGQGTRLTVV.